The 31 T cell receptor beta chains presented below share a single source sample, sequenced in a study of blood T cell repertoires in COVID-19. Libraries were prepared by immunoSEQ multiplex PCR; TCRdb keeps only in-frame clonotypes and omits some of them. Of over 120,000 clones in the sample, 80% were seen once. Sequenced: peripheral blood. The source of these receptors is a man in his sixties or seventies who had recovered from COVID-19.

The rearrangement joins TRBV11-2 to TRBJ2-1, with 12 bases that match TRBD2. CDR1 SGHAT and CDR2 FQNNGV come from the germline V gene. The CDR3 runs to 13 residues. The trim removed 0 bases at V and 14 bases at J, leaving 2 bases unmatched. This CDR3 reads CASSLDLAGGEFF. DNA of the CDR3: TGTGCCAGCAGCTTAGATCTAGCGGGAGGGGAGTTCTTC.

This chain connects TRBV2 to TRBJ2-4, with 11 bases fitting TRBD2. The CDR3 extends over 15 amino acids. Losses at the gene ends were 7 bases for V and 3 bases for J; bases not matched to a gene: 5. From germline, CDR1 is SNHLY and CDR2 FYNNEI. The CDR3 sequence is CASKVTSGDKNIQYF. The CDR3 region has the DNA TGTGCCAGCAAGGTGACTAGCGGGGACAAAAACATTCAGTACTTC.

This rearrangement joins TRBV2 to TRBJ2-1; 9 bases fit TRBD2. Per the germline V gene, CDR1 is SNHLY and CDR2 is FYNNEI. V lost 7 bases to trimming and J lost 7 bases; unmatched junction nucleotides: 14. There are 16 residues in the CDR3. DNA of the CDR3: TGTGCCAGCACCCTGGGACTAGCCATGGAATGGAATGAGCAGTTCTTC. It encodes CASTLGLAMEWNEQFF.

The chain employs TRBV6-7 and TRBJ2-7; 8 bases fit TRBD2. TRBV6-7 is sorted into the ORF group, with uncertain function. The CDR3 extends over 13 amino acids. Trimming removed 6 bases from V and 1 base from J; junction bases left unmatched: 2. CDR3 bases: TGTGCCAGCAGCCGGGGGGGTTCCTACGAGCAGTACTTC. Its translation: CASSRGGSYEQYF.

The V call is TRBV7-6, the J call TRBJ2-7, with 8 bases lining up with TRBD2. Trimming took 3 bases from V and 4 from J; bases not matched to a gene: 8. Germline values: CDR1 SGHVS, CDR2 FNYEAQ. There are 15 residues in the CDR3. The CDR3 bases are TGTGCCAGCAGCTTCCCTACTAGCGGAGAGTACGAGCAGTACTTC. This gives the protein CASSFPTSGEYEQYF. The entire variable domain, with the rest obtained from reference TRBV7-6 and TRBJ2-7, is as follows: GAGVSQSPRYKVTKRGQDVALRCDPISGHVSLYWYRQALGQGPEFLTYFNYEAQQDKSGLPNDRFSAERPEGSISTLTIQRTEQRDSAMYRCASSFPTSGEYEQYFGPGTRLTVT.

This chain links TRBV4-1 with TRBJ2-4, with 9 bases aligning to TRBD1. After removal of 4 bases from V and 6 bases from J, the junction contained 13 bases not matched to a gene. The CDR3 covers 17 residues. Germline CDR1 is MGHRA and CDR2 is YSYEKL. This chain's CDR3 is CASSPIGLGQGVNIQYF. The CDR3 coding sequence is TGCGCCAGCAGCCCGATTGGACTGGGACAGGGAGTAAACATTCAGTACTTC.

V is TRBV27 and J is TRBJ2-7, with D possibly matching TRBD2 (5 bases). V was trimmed by 5 bases and J by 2 bases, leaving 13 bases between them. The germline CDR1 and CDR2 sequences are MNHEY and SMNVEV (reference sequence). CDR3 length: 14 residues. The chain's CDR3 is CASSGPGSPYEQYF. CDR3 nucleotides: TGTGCCAGCAGTGGGCCGGGGTCCCCCTACGAGCAGTACTTC.

This chain links TRBV19 with TRBJ2-7; 8 nucleotides line up with TRBD2. CDR1 and CDR2 from the germline V gene are LNHDA and SQIVND (reference sequence). Trimming cost V 1 base and J 4 bases; bases outside gene matches: 9. This CDR3 spans 16 amino acids. CDR3 sequence: CASSIVGGRSGYEQYF. CDR3 DNA sequence: TGTGCCAGTAGTATAGTTGGCGGGAGGAGCGGGTACGAGCAGTACTTC.

The chain has TRBV11-2 and TRBJ2-1, with TRBD2 matching 9 bases. V was pared by 6 bases and J by 4 bases, with 1 base of the junction left unmatched. CDR1 SGHAT and CDR2 FQNNGV come from the germline V gene. The CDR3 consists of 13 residues. In nucleotides, the CDR3 is TGTGCCAGCAGTACTAGCGGGTACAATGAGCAGTTCTTC. Protein: CASSTSGYNEQFF.

The chain uses TRBV18 and TRBJ1-2; TRBD1 is a possible D gene (5 bases). CDR1 is KGHSH, CDR2 LQKENI, per germline. This CDR3 region has 13 residues. Deletions cut 3 bases from V and 6 bases from J, with 11 bases between. This CDR3 is CASSPDTRNGYTF. The CDR3 DNA sequence: TGTGCCAGCTCACCGGACACTCGGAATGGCTACACCTTC.

V usage is TRBV27 and J usage is TRBJ1-6, with 7 bases fitting TRBD1. Germline V CDR1 and CDR2: MNHEY, SMNVEV (reference sequence). V shed 8 bases, J shed 5 bases, and the junction held 12 bases outside the gene matches. CDR3 length: 16 residues. The CDR3 loop reads CASRTISGQNNSPLHF. As DNA, the CDR3 is TGTGCCAGCCGAACGATTTCGGGACAGAATAATTCACCCCTCCACTTT.

The V and J genes are TRBV5-4 and TRBJ2-7; D is possibly TRBD2 (6 bases). Germline CDR1 reads SGHNT; CDR2 reads YYREEE (reference sequence). The CDR3 extends over 14 amino acids. V lost 1 base and J 2 bases, leaving 10 bases between the germline ends. The CDR3 sequence: CASSLPGEPYEQYF. DNA for the CDR3: TGTGCCAGCAGCTTGCCGGGAGAACCCTACGAGCAGTACTTC.

This clone was observed many times. The chain joins TRBV7-8 to TRBJ2-7; 9 nucleotides line up with TRBD2. This CDR3 contains 17 residues. CDR1 SGHVS and CDR2 FQNEAQ come from the germline V gene. V shed 3 bases and J 4 bases; nucleotides not matched to a gene: 13. The CDR3, as DNA: TGTGCCAGCAGCTTGTCGGGCTGGCGGGAGGGCCAGTACGAGCAGTACTTC. Translating it yields CASSLSGWREGQYEQYF.

The rearrangement joins TRBV4-3 to TRBJ2-5, with D uncertain. The CDR3 loop spans 16 amino acids. The germline V gene has CDR1 LGHNA and CDR2 YSLEER. Trimming removed 0 bases from V and 5 bases from J, with 16 bases in between. CDR3 in amino acids: CASSQDRQVPWETQYF. The CDR3 DNA follows: TGCGCCAGCAGCCAAGATAGGCAGGTGCCGTGGGAGACCCAGTACTTC.

The rearrangement uses TRBV4-3 and TRBJ2-1; TRBD2 matches at 8 bases. The CDR3 runs to 16 residues. CDR1 LGHNA and CDR2 YSLEER come from the germline V gene. V shed 0 bases and J 2 bases; nucleotides not matched to a gene: 3. CDR3 protein: CASSQDRSGTYNEQFF. Written as DNA, the CDR3 is TGCGCCAGCAGCCAAGATCGTAGCGGGACCTACAATGAGCAGTTCTTC.

The J gene is TRBJ2-5, the V gene TRBV5-6, with no clear D. V dropped 1 base and J dropped 2 bases, with 9 bases sitting between them. Germline V gives CDR1 SGHDT, CDR2 YYEEEE. The CDR3 has 14 residues. CDR3 amino acids: CASSLSAGQETQYF. As DNA, the CDR3 is TGTGCCAGCAGCTTGTCTGCAGGACAAGAGACCCAGTACTTC.

The rearrangement joins TRBV6-5 to TRBJ2-5, with unresolved D. The V gene lost 7 bases and the J gene lost 5 bases, with 14 bases spanning the gap. This CDR3 contains 13 residues. Germline V gene sequence: CDR1 MNHEY, CDR2 SVGAGI. The CDR3 protein is CASTQEGWETQYF. The DNA of the CDR3 is TGTGCCAGCACCCAGGAAGGATGGGAGACCCAGTACTTC.

The chain is built from TRBV14 and TRBJ2-7; 8 positions match TRBD2. The CDR3 extends over 16 amino acids. V shed 1 base and J 7 bases; nucleotides not matched to a gene: 12. CDR1 and CDR2 (germline): SGHDN, FVKESK. CDR3 nucleotides: TGTGCCAGCAGCCAAGTGGCGAACGGGAGGGCCTGGGAGCAGTACTTC. Translating gives CASSQVANGRAWEQYF.

This chain joins TRBV21-1 and TRBJ2-7; the tabulated D call, TRBD2, remains unverified against the DNA. TRBV21-1 is a documented pseudogene. The CDR3 runs to 16 residues. CDR3 coding DNA: TGTGCCAGCAGCTATCGAGGACTAGCGGGCTCCTACGAGCAGTACTTC. This gives the protein CASSYRGLAGSYEQYF.

The sample holds one count of this clone. The gene calls are TRBV5-4 and TRBJ1-1, with TRBD1 as a possible D gene (6 bases). Per germline, CDR1 SGHNT and CDR2 YYREEE (reference sequence). Trimming removed 0 bases from V and 4 bases from J, with 10 bases in between. CDR3 length: 14 amino acids. The CDR3 DNA reads TGTGCCAGCAGCTTGGCAGGGGATGGCACTGAAGCTTTCTTT. Its translation is CASSLAGDGTEAFF.

The chain carries TRBV5-6 and TRBJ2-2, with TRBD1 identical over 8 bases. This CDR3 region has 16 residues. The V gene end was trimmed by 1 base and the J gene end by 5 bases; junction bases not matched to a gene: 7. Per the germline V gene, CDR1 is SGHDT and CDR2 is YYEEEE. The DNA for the CDR3 is TGTGCCAGCAGCTTGAGGACAGGGCGGATTACCGGGGAGCTGTTTTTT. Its translation: CASSLRTGRITGELFF. The full variable domain, rest sourced from reference TRBV5-6 and TRBJ2-2, is DAGVTQSPTHLIKTRGQQVTLRCSPKSGHDTVSWYQQALGQGPQFIFQYYEEEERQRGNFPDRFSGHQFPNYSSELNVNALLLGDSALYLCASSLRTGRITGELFFGEGSRLTVL.

The gene calls are TRBV19 and TRBJ2-6; perhaps TRBD2 as D (6 bases). V was pared by 4 bases and J by 0 bases, with 13 bases between. The CDR3 covers 17 residues. Germline CDR1 reads LNHDA; CDR2 reads SQIVND (reference sequence). The CDR3 here is CASSTLAGNSGANVLTF. Here the CDR3 DNA reads TGTGCCAGTAGTACCCTTGCGGGAAACTCTGGGGCCAACGTCCTGACTTTC.

The rearrangement joins TRBV4-1 to TRBJ1-5, with 7 bases fitting TRBD1. There are 19 residues in the CDR3. Germline loops: CDR1 MGHRA, CDR2 YSYEKL. V shed 3 bases, J shed 5 bases, and the junction held 19 bases outside the gene matches. For the CDR3, the DNA is TGCGCCAGCAGCCACTCCACGGGACAGCAATACTCCGATCATCAGCCCCAGCATTTT. Its translation: CASSHSTGQQYSDHQPQHF.

The rearrangement links TRBV6-2 or TRBV6-3 to TRBJ1-4; D call uncertain. The CDR3 loop spans 16 amino acids. Trimming cost V 4 bases and J 0 bases, with 12 bases left between them. Germline V gives CDR1 MNHEY, CDR2 SVGEGT. The CDR3 bases are TGTGCCAGCAGTTCCCAGTCAGAGGCAACTAATGAAAAACTGTTTTTT. Protein: CASSSQSEATNEKLFF.

DNA for the CDR3: TGTGCCTGGAGCCGGGGGGGCGATCAGCCCCAGCATTTT. This encodes CAWSRGGDQPQHF. The J gene is TRBJ1-5, the V gene TRBV30; possibly TRBD1 for D (6 bases). Germline-derived CDR1 and CDR2 are GTSNPN and SVGIG (reference sequence). V dropped 3 bases and J dropped 5 bases, with 11 bases sitting between them. This CDR3 is built from 13 residues.

This clone was recorded a few times. This chain connects TRBV6-5 to TRBJ2-1; TRBD2 agrees at 11 bases. The CDR3 totals 15 residues. Germline values: CDR1 MNHEY, CDR2 SVGAGI. The V gene end was trimmed by 4 bases and the J gene end by 3 bases; junction bases not matched to a gene: 2. CDR3 nucleotide sequence: TGTGCCAGCAGTTCCCTAGCGGGAGGCTACAATGAGCAGTTCTTC. Its protein product is CASSSLAGGYNEQFF.

As to this clone: The same CDR3 is also encoded by other DNA sequences in this sample. The V call is TRBV9, the J call TRBJ2-2, with 15 bases that match TRBD2. The J segment lost 7 bases and the V segment lost 4 bases, leaving 14 bases of the junction unmatched. Looked up from germline, CDR1 is SGDLS and CDR2 is YYNGEE. This CDR3 region has 19 residues. The DNA for the CDR3 is TGTGCCAGCAGCCCTCAACCCGGGACTAGCGGGAGGATCGACGGGGAGCTGTTTTTT. This gives the protein CASSPQPGTSGRIDGELFF.

This clone was observed a few times. The chain employs TRBV6-7 and TRBJ1-2, with 7 bases aligning to TRBD1. TRBV6-7 is filed as an ORF, its function uncertain. CDR3 length: 15 residues. V shed 2 bases and J 4 bases; nucleotides not matched to a gene: 7. The DNA for the CDR3 is TGTGCCAGCAGTTACGGCGCGACAGGGACCTATGGCTACACCTTC. It yields the protein CASSYGATGTYGYTF.

This chain joins TRBV15 and TRBJ2-1, with 8 bases fitting TRBD1. Losses at the gene ends were 0 bases for V and 5 bases for J; bases not matched to a gene: 3. The CDR3 consists of 15 residues. Germline V gene data show CDR1 as LNHNV and CDR2 as YYDKDF (reference sequence). This chain's CDR3 is CATSRDRGLNNEQFF. In DNA, the CDR3 is TGTGCCACCAGCAGAGACAGGGGGCTCAACAATGAGCAGTTCTTC.

Here the CDR3 DNA reads TGTGCCAGCAGCCAAGGATTTTGGGGTCTAGCGGCTCCCAAAGGGGAGCAGTACTTC. This translates into CASSQGFWGLAAPKGEQYF. The chain employs TRBV14 and TRBJ2-7, with 7 bases that match TRBD2. Germline-derived CDR1 and CDR2 are SGHDN and FVKESK. The ends lost 1 base at V and 7 bases at J; junction bases unmatched: 22. This CDR3 contains 19 residues.

The genes are TRBV5-1 and TRBJ2-1; possibly TRBD2 for D (5 bases). Germline V gene data show CDR1 as SGHRS and CDR2 as YFSETQ. The CDR3 is 15 amino acids. V was pared by 2 bases and J by 2 bases, with 11 bases between. In DNA form, the CDR3 reads TGCGCCAGCAGCTTAGGGCCGGGGACCTACAATGAGCAGTTCTTC. Amino acids: CASSLGPGTYNEQFF.